The following is a TCR beta chain sequence with its context. No antigen is known for it. Losses at the gene ends were 5 bases for V and 10 bases for J; bases not matched to a gene: 13. The CDR3 is 16 amino acids. Germline V gene sequence: CDR1 SNHLY, CDR2 FYNNEI. The data originate from a study of cytomegalovirus exposure and HLA in healthy donors. The study's findings and limits: The later analysis indicated that the majority of CMV-associated TCR beta chains appeared HLA-restricted. Most observed TCR sequences were rare, whereas some public TCRs were detected in many donors. Immune exposure information comprised only CMV serostatus. Versus the approximately 670-donor mean, an Asian-associated ancestry cluster reportedly showed fewer N-insertions in a later analysis.

Researchers ran the PCR with 60 Vbeta and 13 Jbeta primers. Clones were read by immunoSEQ multiplex PCR, and TCRdb kept only the in-frame ones, dropping some. The data show 190,000 or so clones, with less than 90% seen just once and over 1.5% held by the top ten. Sequencing was performed on PBMCs. V is TRBV2 and J is TRBJ2-4, with TRBD2 matching 11 bases. The sequence was collected from a man aged 45 to 65 in good health and CMV-seronegative. CDR3 protein: CASSPLISGRGGIQYF. The CDR3 DNA sequence: TGTGCCAGCAGTCCTCTTATTAGCGGGAGGGGGGGGATTCAGTACTTC.